Listed below are T cell receptor beta chains from one sample, sequenced in a study of blood T cells in healthy people across ages. Using its own MiXCR run on the 5' RACE reads, TCRdb lists one record per CDR3 protein. Here the sample spans fewer than 900,000 distinct CDR3 sequences, roughly 43% being singletons. What was sequenced was blood. The receptors here all came from a woman aged 55-69 years in good health. CDR3s include the opening cysteine and the closing phenylalanine or tryptophan. D genes are given only for firm matches. Clone size is stated in some rows and not others, as once, few, many or a class when expanded.

v_call	j_call	clone_size	d_call	cdr3_nt	cdr3_aa
TRBV12-3/TRBV12-4	TRBJ1-5	.	TRBD1	TGTGCCAGCAGGGGGGGGACAGGGGGTAGTCAGCCCCAGCATTTT	CASRGGTGGSQPQHF
TRBV20-1	TRBJ2-1	few	.	TGCAGTGCTAGGATCCCGGGAGATGAGCAGTTCTTC	CSARIPGDEQFF
TRBV12-3/TRBV12-4	TRBJ1-2	.	TRBD1	TGTGCCAGCAGTCCGGGTCCCGGGACAGGGGTCTATGGCTGCACCTTC	CASSPGPGTGVYGCTF
TRBV12-3/TRBV12-4	TRBJ2-7	few	.	TGTGCCAGCAGTTTCATATCCAGTATCTACGAGCAGTACTTC	CASSFISSIYEQYF
TRBV4-3	TRBJ2-1	few	.	TGCGCCAGCAGCCAAGATATAACTACCCGAAAGTCGTTCTTC	CASSQDITTRKSFF
TRBV11-2	TRBJ2-5	.	.	TGTGCCAGCAGCGGCCGGGACGGGGCTTTTGGGACCCAGTACTTC	CASSGRDGAFGTQYF
TRBV7-3	TRBJ1-3	.	.	TGTGCCAGCAGCAGGCGAGGGGCTGCTGGAAACACCATATATTTT	CASSRRGAAGNTIYF
TRBV12-3/TRBV12-4	TRBJ2-3	few	TRBD2	TGTGCCAGCAGTTTAGGGACTAGCACTAGCACAGATACGCAGTATTTT	CASSLGTSTSTDTQYF
TRBV6-5	TRBJ2-3	.	TRBD2	TGTGCCAGCAGTTACCGACTACCCGGACTAGCGGGGAAAACAGATACGCAGTATTTT	CASSYRLPGLAGKTDTQYF
TRBV20-1	TRBJ2-6	.	TRBD2	TGCAGTGCTAGAACCCGGACTAGCGGGGTAAATGGGGCCAACGTCCTGACTTTC	CSARTRTSGVNGANVLTF
TRBV2	TRBJ2-5	.	.	TGTGCCAGCAGTGCCTATGATGAGCAGTACTTC	CASSAYDEQYF
TRBV6-2/TRBV6-3	TRBJ2-2	medium-sized	TRBD1	TGTGCCAGCAGTCAGGGGGCGAGGGGGACCGGGGAGCTGTTTTTT	CASSQGARGTGELFF
TRBV28	TRBJ2-7	.	TRBD2	TGTGCCAGCAGTTACACCACGGGAGGGCTGACCTACGAGCAGTACTTC	CASSYTTGGLTYEQYF
TRBV2	TRBJ2-3	once	TRBD1	TGTGCCAGATCTACCGGGACAGGGGACACAGATACGCAGTATTTT	CARSTGTGDTDTQYF
TRBV20-1	TRBJ1-5	few	.	TGCAGCGTCGGGGGGCAGGGACAGCCCCAGCATTTT	CSVGGQGQPQHF
TRBV7-2	TRBJ2-1	few	.	TGTGCCAGCAGCTCCCAAATGATGATCCGGGGGAATGAGCAGTTCTTC	CASSSQMMIRGNEQFF
TRBV6-4	TRBJ2-7	.	TRBD1	TGTGCCAGCAGTAAGGGTACAGGGGGCGCCGAGCAGTACTTC	CASSKGTGGAEQYF